This TCR beta chain stems from a study of cytomegalovirus exposure and HLA in healthy donors. CDR1 is MDHEN, CDR2 SYDVKM, per germline. CDR3 length: 11 residues. Comments on this clone: Germline and junction disagree at one end, which may indicate a read error.

A multiplex PCR was run with 60 Vbeta primers and 13 Jbeta primers. Clones were sequenced by immunoSEQ multiplex PCR, and TCRdb holds only the in-frame ones, with some missing. Counted here are 90,000 to 100,000 clones, approximately 80% occurring once; the ten biggest clones make up roughly 3%. The chain recombines TRBV28 with TRBJ2-5; D possibly corresponds to TRBD2 (6 bases). Sequencing was done on a sample of PBMCs. The TCR comes from a middle-aged woman in good health and CMV-seronegative. CDR3 region: CASSGRDSRDF. CDR3 nucleotides: TGTGCCAGCAGTGGCCGGGACTCGAGGGACTTC.